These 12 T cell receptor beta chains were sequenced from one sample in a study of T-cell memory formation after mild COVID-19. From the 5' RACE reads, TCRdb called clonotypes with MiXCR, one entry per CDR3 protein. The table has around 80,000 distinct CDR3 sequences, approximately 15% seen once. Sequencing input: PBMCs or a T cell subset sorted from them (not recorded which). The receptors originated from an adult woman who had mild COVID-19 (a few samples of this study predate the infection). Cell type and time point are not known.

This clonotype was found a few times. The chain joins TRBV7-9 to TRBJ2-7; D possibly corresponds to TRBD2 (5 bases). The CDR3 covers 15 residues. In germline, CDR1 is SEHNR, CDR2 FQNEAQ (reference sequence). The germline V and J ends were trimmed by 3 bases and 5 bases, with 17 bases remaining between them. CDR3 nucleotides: TGTGCCAGCAGCTTCCCGGGATCGGGTGGTCACGAGCAGTACTTC. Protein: CASSFPGSGGHEQYF.

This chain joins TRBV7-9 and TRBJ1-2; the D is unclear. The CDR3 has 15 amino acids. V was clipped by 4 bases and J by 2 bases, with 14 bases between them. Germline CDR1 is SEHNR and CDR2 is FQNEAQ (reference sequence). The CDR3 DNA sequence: TGTGCCAGCAGCTATTCCGGGGAGTACAACTATGGCTACACCTTC. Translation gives CASSYSGEYNYGYTF.

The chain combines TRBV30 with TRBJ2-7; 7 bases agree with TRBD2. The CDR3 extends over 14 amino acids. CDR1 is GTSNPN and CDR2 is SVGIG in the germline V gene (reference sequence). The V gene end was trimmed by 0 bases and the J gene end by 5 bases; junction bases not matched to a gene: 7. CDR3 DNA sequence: TGTGCCTGGAGTGTCGGAGCGGGGAACGACGAGCAGTACTTC. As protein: CAWSVGAGNDEQYF.

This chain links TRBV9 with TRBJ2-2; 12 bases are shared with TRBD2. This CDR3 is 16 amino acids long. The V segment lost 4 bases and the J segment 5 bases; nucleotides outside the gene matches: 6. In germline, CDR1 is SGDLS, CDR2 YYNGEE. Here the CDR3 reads CASSTPSGRETGELFF. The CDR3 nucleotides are TGTGCCAGCAGCACCCCTAGCGGGAGGGAGACCGGGGAGCTGTTTTTT.

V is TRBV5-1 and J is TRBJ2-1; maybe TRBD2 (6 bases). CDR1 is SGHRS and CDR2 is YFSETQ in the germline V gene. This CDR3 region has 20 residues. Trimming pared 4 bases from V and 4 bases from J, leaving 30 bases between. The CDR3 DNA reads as TGCGCCAGCAGCCCCTCGGGCGGGCCCCCGCCGGGGGACCTATACAATGAGCAGTTCTTC. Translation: CASSPSGGPPPGDLYNEQFF. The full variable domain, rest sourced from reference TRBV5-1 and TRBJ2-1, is KAGVTQTPRYLIKTRGQQVTLSCSPISGHRSVSWYQQTPGQGLQFLFEYFSETQRNKGNFPGRFSGRQFSNSRSEMNVSTLELGDSALYLCASSPSGGPPPGDLYNEQFFGPGTRLTVL.

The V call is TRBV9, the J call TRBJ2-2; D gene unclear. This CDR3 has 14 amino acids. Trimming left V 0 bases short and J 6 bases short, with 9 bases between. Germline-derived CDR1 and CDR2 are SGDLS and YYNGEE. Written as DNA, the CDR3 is TGTGCCAGCAGCGTAGGGGATGGTCCCGGGGAGCTGTTTTTT. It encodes CASSVGDGPGELFF.

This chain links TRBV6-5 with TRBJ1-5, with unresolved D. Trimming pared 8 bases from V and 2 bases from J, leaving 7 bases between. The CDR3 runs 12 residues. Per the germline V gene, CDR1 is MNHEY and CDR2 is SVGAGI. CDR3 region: CASHSGNQPQHF. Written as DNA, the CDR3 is TGTGCCAGCCATTCGGGCAATCAGCCCCAGCATTTT.

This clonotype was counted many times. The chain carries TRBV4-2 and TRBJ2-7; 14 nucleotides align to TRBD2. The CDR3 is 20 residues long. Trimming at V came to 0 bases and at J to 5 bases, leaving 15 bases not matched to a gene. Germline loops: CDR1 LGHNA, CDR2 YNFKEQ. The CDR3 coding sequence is TGTGCCAGCAGCCAAGAGCTCCCCTGGACTAGCGGGAGGTCGGTCCACGAGCAGTACTTC. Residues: CASSQELPWTSGRSVHEQYF.

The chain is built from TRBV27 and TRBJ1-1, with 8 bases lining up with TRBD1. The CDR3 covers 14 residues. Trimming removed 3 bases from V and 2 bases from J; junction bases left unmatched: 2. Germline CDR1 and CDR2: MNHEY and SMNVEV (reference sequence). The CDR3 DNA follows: TGTGCCAGCAGTTTCGGACAGGGCAACACTGAAGCTTTCTTT. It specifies CASSFGQGNTEAFF.

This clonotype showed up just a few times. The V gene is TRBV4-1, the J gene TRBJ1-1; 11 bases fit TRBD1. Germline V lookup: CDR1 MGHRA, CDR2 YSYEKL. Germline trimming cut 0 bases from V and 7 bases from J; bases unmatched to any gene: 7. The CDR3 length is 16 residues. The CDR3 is CASSQDPGQGANEAFF. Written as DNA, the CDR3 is TGCGCCAGCAGCCAAGATCCCGGACAGGGGGCAAATGAAGCTTTCTTT.

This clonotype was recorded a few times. The CDR3 DNA is TGTGCCAGCAGCTTAGATCACGGCGGATTCCCTGCAACTAATGAAAAACTGTTTTTT. Encoded protein: CASSLDHGGFPATNEKLFF. The chain uses TRBV7-9 and TRBJ1-4, with D unclear. Trimming removed 1 base at V and 0 bases at J, with 18 bases between. Germline V gene sequence: CDR1 SEHNR, CDR2 FQNEAQ (reference sequence). CDR3 length equals 19 residues.

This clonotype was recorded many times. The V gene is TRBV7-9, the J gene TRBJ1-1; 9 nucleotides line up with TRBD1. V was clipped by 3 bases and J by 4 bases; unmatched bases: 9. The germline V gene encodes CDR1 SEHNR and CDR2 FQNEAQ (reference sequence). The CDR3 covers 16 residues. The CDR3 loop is CASSFPGQGRGTEAFF. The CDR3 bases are TGTGCCAGCAGCTTCCCCGGACAGGGGAGAGGCACTGAAGCTTTCTTT.